One and the same sample provided the 19 T cell receptor beta chains below, sequenced in a study of blood T cell repertoires in COVID-19 (dated by TCRdb to about 2020). Libraries were built with the immunoSEQ multiplex PCR assay. Here the immuneACCESS table is served through TCRdb, limited to in-frame sequences with V and J called. Missing clones are a known gap in these copies; in checked studies unresolved V genes cover under half, and the rest lacks a known reason. In this sample the table shows some 74,000 clones, roughly 76% of which occur a single time. The ten top clones hold about 16% of the sample. Material for sequencing was peripheral blood. These TCRs come from a man between 65 and 80 years old with active or convalescent COVID-19.

The gene calls are TRBV4-1 and TRBJ1-5, with 10 bases aligning to TRBD1. The CDR3 is 19 amino acids. Germline V gives CDR1 MGHRA, CDR2 YSYEKL. The V segment lost 0 bases and the J segment 7 bases; nucleotides outside the gene matches: 15. Written as DNA, the CDR3 is TGCGCCAGCAGCCAAGATAAGGGGGGGGACAGGGGAAGGGAACAGCCCCAGCATTTT. It yields the protein CASSQDKGGDRGREQPQHF.

The V gene is TRBV5-6, the J gene TRBJ2-6; TRBD1 is a possible D gene (5 bases). The CDR3 has 17 amino acids. Trimming removed 2 bases at V and 0 bases at J, with 12 bases between. CDR1 is SGHDT and CDR2 is YYEEEE in the germline V gene. The CDR3 loop reads CASSFYSGISGANVLTF. The DNA for the CDR3 is TGTGCCAGCAGCTTCTATTCAGGGATCTCTGGGGCCAACGTCCTGACTTTC.

The gene calls are TRBV5-6 and TRBJ2-7; perhaps TRBD1 as D (6 bases). From germline, CDR1 is SGHDT and CDR2 YYEEEE. CDR3 length equals 16 residues. V lost 2 bases and J lost 3, with 18 bases in between. CDR3 DNA: TGTGCCAGCAGCTTCCCTTCCACAGGGACGGTCTACGAGCAGTACTTC. The encoded protein is CASSFPSTGTVYEQYF. The full variable domain, with the rest looked up from reference TRBV5-6 and TRBJ2-7, is DAGVTQSPTHLIKTRGQQVTLRCSPKSGHDTVSWYQQALGQGPQFIFQYYEEEERQRGNFPDRFSGHQFPNYSSELNVNALLLGDSALYLCASSFPSTGTVYEQYFGPGTRLTVT.

Ten or more counts support this clone. The chain links TRBV4-2 to TRBJ2-2, with TRBD2 identical over 8 bases. CDR1 is LGHNA and CDR2 is YNFKEQ in the germline V gene. V was clipped by 2 bases and J by 6 bases; unmatched bases: 2. This CDR3 comprises 14 residues. The CDR3 protein is CASSQNGGAGELFF. CDR3 bases: TGTGCCAGCAGCCAAAACGGGGGGGCCGGGGAGCTGTTTTTT.

This chain connects TRBV10-3 to TRBJ1-6; D possibly corresponds to TRBD1 (5 bases). This CDR3 region has 13 residues. Between the trimmed V and J ends, which lost 7 bases and 10 bases, there was a span of 14 bases. The germline gives CDR1 ENHRY, CDR2 SYGVKD. As DNA, the CDR3 is TGTGCCATCACCAGAGATGCAGGGTCACCCCTCCACTTT. This gives the protein CAITRDAGSPLHF.

The chain joins TRBV7-9 to TRBJ1-5; a weak D match, TRBD1 (5 bases). The CDR3 runs 14 residues. Germline CDR1 and CDR2: SEHNR and FQNEAQ (reference sequence). V was pared by 3 bases and J by 7 bases, with 13 bases between. In DNA form, the CDR3 reads TGTGCCAGCAGCTTGGGGGGTTCGGGACAGCCCCAGCATTTT. Encoded protein: CASSLGGSGQPQHF.

This rearrangement joins TRBV5-1 to TRBJ1-6, with D maybe TRBD1 (6 bases). Germline-derived CDR1 and CDR2 are SGHRS and YFSETQ. Deletions cut 5 bases from V and 9 bases from J, with 18 bases between. The CDR3 has 15 residues. The chain's CDR3 is CASSTGNEGSSPLHF. For the CDR3, the DNA is TGCGCCAGCAGTACAGGGAACGAGGGAAGTTCACCCCTCCACTTT.

The V gene is TRBV24-1, the J gene TRBJ1-4; D unresolved. The germline CDR1 and CDR2 sequences are KGHDR and SFDVKD. The CDR3 loop spans 15 amino acids. V lost 2 bases and J 8 bases, leaving 14 bases between the germline ends. The CDR3 sequence: CATSDSQGGGEKLFF. CDR3 nucleotide sequence: TGTGCCACCAGTGATTCGCAAGGCGGAGGGGAAAAACTGTTTTTT.

The chain is built from TRBV5-1 and TRBJ1-3, with D perhaps matching TRBD1 (6 bases). Trimming pared 5 bases from V and 0 bases from J, leaving 12 bases between. Germline V gene sequence: CDR1 SGHRS, CDR2 YFSETQ. The CDR3 totals 15 residues. The CDR3, as DNA: TGCGCCAGCAGGTCCGGGACAAGCTCTGGAAACACCATATATTTT. It is translated as CASRSGTSSGNTIYF.

This clone was counted only a few times. This sample includes further DNA sequences coding for the same CDR3. The genes are TRBV4-1 and TRBJ2-7, with 7 bases that match TRBD1. In germline, CDR1 is MGHRA, CDR2 YSYEKL. V shed 0 bases and J 2 bases; nucleotides not matched to a gene: 4. This CDR3 comprises 15 residues. The CDR3, as DNA: TGCGCCAGCAGCCAAGAGGAGACAGGGCCCTACGAGCAGTACTTC. Amino acids: CASSQEETGPYEQYF.

This chain connects TRBV7-9 to TRBJ1-2; 9 bases align to TRBD1. The V gene end was trimmed by 5 bases and the J gene end by 7 bases; junction bases not matched to a gene: 11. Germline CDR1 is SEHNR and CDR2 is FQNEAQ (reference sequence). The CDR3 runs to 15 residues. The CDR3 DNA reads TGTGCCAGCAGCCCCTTACAGGGGGCGCAATCTGGCTACACCTTC. Its protein is CASSPLQGAQSGYTF.

The chain joins TRBV19 to TRBJ1-6; 7 bases are a match to TRBD1. The CDR3 has 14 amino acids. The germline V gene has CDR1 LNHDA and CDR2 SQIVND (reference sequence). Trimming removed 3 bases from V and 8 bases from J; junction bases left unmatched: 4. The CDR3 sequence is CASSIWDSDSPLHF. CDR3 DNA sequence: TGTGCCAGTAGTATTTGGGACAGTGATTCACCCCTCCACTTT.

This clone has a handful of counts. The chain combines TRBV12-1 with TRBJ1-2. TRBV12-1 is a documented pseudogene. The CDR3 runs to 13 residues. The CDR3 nucleotides are TGTGCCAGCAGCTGCGCTCTCGGGGAAGGCTACACCTTC. Its protein product is CASSCALGEGYTF.

There are a few counts of this clone. V usage is TRBV11-3 and J usage is TRBJ2-7; D call uncertain. Per germline, CDR1 SGHNT and CDR2 YENEEA. Trimming took 2 bases from V and 0 from J, leaving 11 bases between them. This CDR3 spans 15 amino acids. The CDR3 region is CASSLQSPSSYEQYF. CDR3 bases: TGTGCCAGCAGCTTACAGTCTCCCAGCTCCTACGAGCAGTACTTC. Full variable domain (missing parts from reference TRBV11-3 and TRBJ2-7): EAGVVQSPRYKIIEKKQPVAFWCNPISGHNTLYWYLQNLGQGPELLIRYENEEAVDDSQLPKDRFSAERLKGVDSTLKIQPAELGDSAVYLCASSLQSPSSYEQYFGPGTRLTVT.

The chain's CDR3 is CASSRGSGTGNTIYF. The CDR3 DNA reads as TGTGCCAGCAGCCGGGGGAGTGGAACTGGAAACACCATATATTTT. The V and J genes are TRBV7-9 and TRBJ1-3, with D perhaps matching TRBD1 (5 bases). Looked up from germline, CDR1 is SEHNR and CDR2 is FQNEAQ (reference sequence). Trimming left V 5 bases short and J 2 bases short, with 13 bases between. The CDR3 spans 15 residues.

The chain links TRBV18 to TRBJ1-3; D gene ambiguous. Trimming removed 3 bases from V and 5 bases from J, with 14 bases in between. Germline CDR1 and CDR2: KGHSH and LQKENI. CDR3 length: 15 residues. CDR3 DNA sequence: TGTGCCAGCTCACCGGGCCTAACCTTAAGAAACACCATATATTTT. Its protein is CASSPGLTLRNTIYF.

J is TRBJ1-2 and V is TRBV7-9; 7 bases line up with TRBD1. V was pared by 5 bases and J by 8 bases, with 5 bases of the junction left unmatched. Germline-derived CDR1 and CDR2 are SEHNR and FQNEAQ (reference sequence). This CDR3 has 12 residues. In nucleotides, the CDR3 is TGTGCCAGCAGCCTGAGACAGGGAGGCTACACCTTC. Its protein is CASSLRQGGYTF.

The J gene is TRBJ1-1, the V gene TRBV11-2, with a tentative D call TRBD1 (6 bases). The CDR3 spans 13 residues. Looked up from germline, CDR1 is SGHAT and CDR2 is FQNNGV. The ends were cut back, 5 bases at V and 8 bases at J, with 15 bases in the middle. The CDR3 spells CASSRVPGQEAFF. CDR3 DNA: TGTGCCAGCAGCCGAGTCCCCGGACAGGAAGCTTTCTTT.

The chain combines TRBV7-9 with TRBJ1-6; D possibly corresponds to TRBD1 (6 bases). Trimming removed 8 bases at V and 10 bases at J, with 15 bases between. The CDR3 is 13 amino acids. Germline V gives CDR1 SEHNR, CDR2 FQNEAQ (reference sequence). The CDR3 bases are TGTGCCAGCGGAGAATCTAGGGGGTCACCCCTCCACTTT. Protein sequence: CASGESRGSPLHF.